This entry describes one T cell receptor beta chain. Its target is not known. The repertoire was sequenced with immunoSEQ multiplex PCR; TCRdb's copy has only in-frame clones and lacks some. The sample gives under 20,000 clones, around 77% of which show up once; roughly 14% is in the top ten. Trimming removed 7 bases from V and 2 bases from J; junction bases left unmatched: 9. The germline gives CDR1 SGDLS, CDR2 YYNGEE. The CDR3 has 15 residues. This sample was included in a study of CD4 T cells in relation to SARS-CoV-2 and coronaviruses. Study in general: TCR beta CDR3s were sequenced after approximately ten-day antigen culture of PBMCs. Controls used an HIV-1 Nef peptide pool or no peptide.

The unexposed donors gave CD4+ T cells in about 2010-2019, prior to COVID-19. The cells were cultured for about ten days before CD4+ T cells were isolated. The sequence was collected from a human donor in good health. The sample comprised CD4+ T cells from PBMCs, cultured in vitro. The gene calls are TRBV9 and TRBJ1-3; 7 nucleotides agree with TRBD1. CDR3 amino acids: CASGRRGQTGNTIYF. The CDR3 coding sequence is TGTGCCAGCGGCAGGAGGGGGCAAACTGGAAACACCATATATTTT.